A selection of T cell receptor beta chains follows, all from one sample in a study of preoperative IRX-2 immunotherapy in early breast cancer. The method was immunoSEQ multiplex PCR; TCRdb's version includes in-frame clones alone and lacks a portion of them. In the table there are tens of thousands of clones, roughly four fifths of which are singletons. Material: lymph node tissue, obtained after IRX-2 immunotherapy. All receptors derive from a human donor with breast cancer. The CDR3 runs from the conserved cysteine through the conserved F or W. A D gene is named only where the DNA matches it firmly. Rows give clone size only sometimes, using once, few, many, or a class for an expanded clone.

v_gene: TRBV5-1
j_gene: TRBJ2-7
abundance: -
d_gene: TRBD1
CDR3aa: CASSLGFTGAYEQYF
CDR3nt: TGCGCCAGCAGCTTAGGGTTTACAGGGGCCTACGAGCAGTACTTC

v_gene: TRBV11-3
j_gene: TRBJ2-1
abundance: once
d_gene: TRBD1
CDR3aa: CASSPPGTVYNEQFF
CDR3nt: TGTGCCAGCAGCCCTCCGGGGACAGTGTACAATGAGCAGTTCTTC

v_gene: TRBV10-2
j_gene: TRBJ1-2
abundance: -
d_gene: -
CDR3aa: CASSEVRGVYGYTF
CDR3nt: TGCGCCAGCAGTGAGGTCAGGGGCGTCTATGGCTACACCTTC

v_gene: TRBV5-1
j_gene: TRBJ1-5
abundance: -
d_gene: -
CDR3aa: CASSLGLNSNQPQHF
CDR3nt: TGCGCCAGCAGCTTGGGACTGAATAGCAATCAGCCCCAGCATTTT

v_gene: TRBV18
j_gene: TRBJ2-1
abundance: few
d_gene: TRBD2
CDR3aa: CASSPSSGDYNEQFF
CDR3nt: TGTGCCAGCTCGCCATCTAGCGGGGACTACAATGAGCAGTTCTTC

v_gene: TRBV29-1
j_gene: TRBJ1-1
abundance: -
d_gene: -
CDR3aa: CSVVVRALNTEAFF
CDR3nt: TGCAGCGTTGTTGTCAGGGCGTTGAACACTGAAGCTTTCTTT

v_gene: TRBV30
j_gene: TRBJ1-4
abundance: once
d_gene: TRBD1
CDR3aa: CAWSPPQGAREKLFF
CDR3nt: TGTGCCTGGAGTCCGCCACAGGGGGCGAGGGAAAAACTGTTTTTT

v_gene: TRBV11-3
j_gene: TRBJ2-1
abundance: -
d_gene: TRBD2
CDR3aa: CASSSLSLAGGDNEQFF
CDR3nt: TGTGCCAGCAGCTCGTTATCTCTAGCGGGGGGAGATAATGAGCAGTTCTTC

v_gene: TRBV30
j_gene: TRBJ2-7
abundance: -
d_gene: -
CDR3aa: CAWDHGGGGYEQYF
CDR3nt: TGTGCCTGGGACCACGGAGGGGGTGGTTACGAGCAGTACTTC

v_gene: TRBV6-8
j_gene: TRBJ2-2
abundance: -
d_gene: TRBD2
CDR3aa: CASSFLTSGGRTGELFF
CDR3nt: TGTGCCAGCAGTTTCCTAACTAGCGGGGGGCGCACCGGGGAGCTGTTTTTT

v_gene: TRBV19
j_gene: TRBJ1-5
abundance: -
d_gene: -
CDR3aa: CASTTGSGARNQPQHF
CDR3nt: TGTGCCAGTACAACAGGGTCAGGGGCCCGCAATCAGCCCCAGCATTTT

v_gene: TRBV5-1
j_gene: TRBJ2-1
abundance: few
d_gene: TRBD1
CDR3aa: CASNRGQGVDEQFF
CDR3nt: TGCGCCAGCAATAGGGGACAGGGGGTCGATGAGCAGTTCTTC

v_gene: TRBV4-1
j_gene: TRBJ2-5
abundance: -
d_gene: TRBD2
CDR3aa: CASSQDKASGYQETQYF
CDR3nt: TGCGCCAGCAGCCAAGATAAAGCTAGCGGGTACCAAGAGACCCAGTACTTC

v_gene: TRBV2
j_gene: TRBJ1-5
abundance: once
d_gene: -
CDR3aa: CASSGGQINQPQHF
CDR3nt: TGTGCCAGCAGCGGCGGACAGATCAATCAGCCCCAGCATTTT

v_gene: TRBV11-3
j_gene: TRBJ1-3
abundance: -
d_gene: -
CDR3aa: CASKNRGFGNTIYF
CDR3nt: TGTGCCAGCAAAAATAGGGGGTTTGGAAACACCATATATTTT

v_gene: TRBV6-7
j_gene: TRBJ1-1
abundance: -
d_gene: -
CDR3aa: CASSYSRVLDTEAFF
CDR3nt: TGTGCCAGCAGTTACTCACGGGTATTGGACACTGAAGCTTTCTTT

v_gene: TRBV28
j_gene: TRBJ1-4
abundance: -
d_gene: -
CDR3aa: CASSLSRAQLRRINEKLFF
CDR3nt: TGTGCCAGCAGTTTAAGCCGGGCCCAACTCCGTAGAATTAATGAAAAACTGTTTTTT

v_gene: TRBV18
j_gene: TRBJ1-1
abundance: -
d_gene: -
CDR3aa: CASSPLENTEAFF
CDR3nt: TGTGCCAGCTCACCTTTAGAGAACACTGAAGCTTTCTTT

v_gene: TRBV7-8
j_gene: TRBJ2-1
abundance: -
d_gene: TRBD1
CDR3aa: CASSLSGRTGHNEQFF
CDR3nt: TGTGCCAGCAGCTTAAGTGGGCGGACAGGGCACAATGAGCAGTTCTTC

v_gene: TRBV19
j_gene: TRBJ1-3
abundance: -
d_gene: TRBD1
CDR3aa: CASSRTGGGGNTIYF
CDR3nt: TGTGCCAGTAGCCGAACAGGGGGAGGTGGAAACACCATATATTTT

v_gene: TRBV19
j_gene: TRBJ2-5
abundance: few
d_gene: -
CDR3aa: CASSIRGLDQETQYF
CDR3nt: TGTGCCAGTAGTATACGTGGTTTGGATCAAGAGACCCAGTACTTC

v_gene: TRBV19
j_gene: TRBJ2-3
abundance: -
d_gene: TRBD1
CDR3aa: CASSVRTGRRTDTQYF
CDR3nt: TGTGCCAGTAGTGTAAGGACAGGCCGCCGGACAGATACGCAGTATTTT

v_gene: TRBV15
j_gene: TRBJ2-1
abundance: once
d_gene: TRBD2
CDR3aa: CATSRDRTLSGGASNEQFF
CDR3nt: TGTGCCACCAGCAGAGATAGGACCCTTAGCGGGGGGGCGTCAAATGAGCAGTTCTTC

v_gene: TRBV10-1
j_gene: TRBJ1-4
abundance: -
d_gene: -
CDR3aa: CASSAGTTNEKLFF
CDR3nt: TGCGCCAGCAGTGCGGGAACAACTAATGAAAAACTGTTTTTT

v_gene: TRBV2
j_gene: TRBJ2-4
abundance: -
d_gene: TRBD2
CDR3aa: CASRLAGGKNIQYF
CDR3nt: TGTGCCAGCAGACTAGCGGGGGGAAAAAACATTCAGTACTTC

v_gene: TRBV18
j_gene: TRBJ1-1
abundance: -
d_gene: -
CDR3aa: CASSPRKVNTEAFF
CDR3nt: TGTGCCAGCTCACCAAGGAAGGTGAACACTGAAGCTTTCTTT

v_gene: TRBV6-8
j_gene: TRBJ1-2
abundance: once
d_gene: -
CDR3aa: CASSLRGDGYTF
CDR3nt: TGTGCCAGCAGCCTAAGGGGAGATGGCTACACCTTC

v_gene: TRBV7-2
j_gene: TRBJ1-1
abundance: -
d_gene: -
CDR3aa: CASSQRQDTEAFF
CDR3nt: TGTGCTAGCAGCCAAAGACAAGACACTGAAGCTTTCTTT

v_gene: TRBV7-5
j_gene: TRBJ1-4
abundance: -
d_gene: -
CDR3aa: CASNPRVGGTPGGFNEKLFF
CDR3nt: TGTGCCAGCAACCCCAGGGTTGGAGGAACTCCCGGGGGCTTTAATGAAAAACTGTTTTTT

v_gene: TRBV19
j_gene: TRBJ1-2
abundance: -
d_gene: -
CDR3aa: CASQHGGSFNYGYTF
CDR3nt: TGTGCCAGCCAGCATGGGGGTTCTTTTAACTATGGCTACACCTTC

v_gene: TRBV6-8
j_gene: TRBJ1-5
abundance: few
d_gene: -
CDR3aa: CASSYPTGSRQPQHF
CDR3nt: TGTGCCAGCAGTTACCCGACCGGAAGCAGGCAGCCCCAGCATTTT

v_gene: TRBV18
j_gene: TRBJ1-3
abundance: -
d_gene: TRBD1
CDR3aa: CASSPLGTAISGNTIYF
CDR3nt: TGTGCCAGCTCACCACTCGGGACAGCAATCTCTGGAAACACCATATATTTT

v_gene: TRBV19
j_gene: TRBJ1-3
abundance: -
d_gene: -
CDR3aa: CASTPQGAGNTIYF
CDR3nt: TGTGCCAGTACCCCACAGGGAGCCGGAAACACCATATATTTT

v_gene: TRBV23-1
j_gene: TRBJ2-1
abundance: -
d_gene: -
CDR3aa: CASSQSIWSSPSSYNEQFF
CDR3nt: TGCGCCAGCAGTCAATCGATATGGAGCAGCCCGAGCTCCTACAATGAGCAGTTCTTC

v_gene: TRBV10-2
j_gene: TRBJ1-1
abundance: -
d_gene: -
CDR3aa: CASRMVFNTEAFF
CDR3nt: TGCGCCAGCAGAATGGTCTTCAACACTGAAGCTTTCTTT

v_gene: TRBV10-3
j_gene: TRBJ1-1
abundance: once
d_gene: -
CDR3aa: CASSEIENTEAFF
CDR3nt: TGTGCCAGCAGTGAGATTGAGAACACTGAAGCTTTCTTT

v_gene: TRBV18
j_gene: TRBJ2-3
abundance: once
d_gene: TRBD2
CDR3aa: CASSPTSGEHTQYF
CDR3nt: TGTGCCAGCTCACCGACTAGCGGGGAACATACGCAGTATTTT

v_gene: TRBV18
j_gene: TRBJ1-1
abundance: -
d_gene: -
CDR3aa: CASSLAAGTMNTEAFF
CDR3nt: TGTGCCAGCTCACTTGCGGCAGGGACGATGAACACTGAAGCTTTCTTT

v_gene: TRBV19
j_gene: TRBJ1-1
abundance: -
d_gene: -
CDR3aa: CASTVNTEAFF
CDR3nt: TGTGCCAGTACAGTTAACACTGAAGCTTTCTTT

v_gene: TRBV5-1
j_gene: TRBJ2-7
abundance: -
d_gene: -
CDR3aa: CASSLAQGRASYEQYF
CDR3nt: TGCGCCAGCAGCTTGGCCCAGGGGCGCGCTTCCTACGAGCAGTACTTC

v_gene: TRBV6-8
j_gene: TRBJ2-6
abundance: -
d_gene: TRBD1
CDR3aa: CATLKGQAGANVLTF
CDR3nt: TGTGCCACCCTTAAGGGACAGGCTGGGGCCAACGTCCTGACTTTC

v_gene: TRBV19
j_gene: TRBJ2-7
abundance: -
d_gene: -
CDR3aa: CASSSQGRSYEQYF
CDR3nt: TGTGCCAGTAGTTCCCAGGGACGCTCCTACGAGCAGTACTTC

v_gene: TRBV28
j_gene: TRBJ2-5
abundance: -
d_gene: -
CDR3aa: CASSSPGTVQETQYF
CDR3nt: TGTGCCAGCAGTTCCCCCGGGACGGTTCAAGAGACCCAGTACTTC

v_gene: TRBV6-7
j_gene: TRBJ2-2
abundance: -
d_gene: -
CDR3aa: CASSPIRYGGGPNTGELFF
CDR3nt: TGTGCCAGCAGCCCAATTAGGTACGGCGGGGGCCCAAACACCGGGGAGCTGTTTTTT

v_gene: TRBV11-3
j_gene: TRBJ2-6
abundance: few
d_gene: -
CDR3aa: CASSRDGSSSGANVLTF
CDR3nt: TGTGCCAGCAGCCGGGACGGATCTAGCTCTGGGGCCAACGTCCTGACTTTC